This T cell receptor beta chain was captured in a study of identical twins. This clonotype is labeled as medium-sized. The antigen is unknown. The study, taken as a whole, reports: Clonotypes of the beta chain that were abundant in cord blood carried fewer insertions (memory repertoires showed none).

Healthy Caucasians provided all donations. In TCRdb, the 5' RACE reads were re-called with MiXCR into one record per CDR3 protein. The data hold nearly 900,000 distinct CDR3 sequences, with around an eighth observed a single time. This sample also belongs to another study, concerning yellow fever vaccine responses in identical twins.

Sequencing was performed on PBMCs. The TCR originated in a woman aged 18-29 years in good health.

This chain's CDR3 is CASSRQGADEKLFF. CDR3 sequence (DNA): TGTGCCAGCAGTCGACAGGGGGCAGATGAAAAACTGTTTTTT. The chain is built from TRBV5-5 and TRBJ1-4; 10 bases are a match to TRBD1. There are 14 residues in the CDR3. Trimming cost V 5 bases and J 6 bases; bases outside gene matches: 4. The germline V gene has CDR1 SGHKS and CDR2 YYEKEE (reference sequence).